This TCR beta chain is from a study of spatial heterogeneity in lung cancer. Time point of the sample: sample taken at primary tumor resection. TCR cDNA molecules each had a unique molecular identifier. TCRdb fed the 5' RACE reads into MiXCR, producing one record per CDR3 protein. This sample has about 80,000 distinct CDR3 sequences, with 7% to 9% found just once. This clonotype was picked up many times. CDR1 is LGHNA, CDR2 YNFKEQ, per germline. The CDR3 length is 15 residues. V lost 3 bases to trimming and J lost 7 bases; unmatched junction nucleotides: 4. The sample consisted of PBMCs, taken at surgery. This chain uses TRBV4-2 with TRBJ2-1; 12 bases line up with TRBD2. The receptor was isolated from a male donor with early-stage non-small cell lung cancer. The CDR3 region is CASSQTSGRQNEQFF. CDR3 in DNA: TGTGCCAGCAGCCAGACTAGCGGGAGACAAAATGAGCAGTTCTTC.